This is a list of T cell receptor beta chains from one sample in a study of CD8 T cells in Susac syndrome. In TCRdb, the immunoSEQ multiplex PCR reads were re-called with MiXCR into one record per CDR3 protein. The sample consists of more than 85,000 distinct CDR3 sequences, around 94% of them appearing once. Sequencing was done on a sample of CD4+ T cells from PBMCs. Receptor source: a human donor with Susac syndrome. Each CDR3 is given with its conserved first and last residue. The order of the fields is D gene, J gene, clone size, V gene, CDR3 DNA, CDR3 protein. The D gene is left open where the match is weak. A clone size is listed for some rows: how often the clone was seen (once, few, many), or a class if it is expanded.

- TRBJ1-2 - TRBV28 TGTGCCAGCAGTTTCCCCCTTACAGGGTTAAGGCTCTATGGCTACACCTTC CASSFPLTGLRLYGYTF
TRBD2 TRBJ2-5 - TRBV3-1 TGTGCCAGCAGCCACTCCGGGACTAGAAAAGAGACCCAGTACTTC CASSHSGTRKETQYF
TRBD1 TRBJ2-3 - TRBV29-1 TGCAGCGTAGACCAGGGGGAAGATACGCAGTATTTT CSVDQGEDTQYF
TRBD2 TRBJ2-7 - TRBV23-1 TGCGCCAGCAGTCAACCGGGACTACGTTCATACGAGCAGTACTTC CASSQPGLRSYEQYF
TRBD2 TRBJ2-3 - TRBV20-1 TGCAGTGCTAGTGGGGTGGTAGCGGGGGGCTCGGTGGTAGATACGCAGTATTTT CSASGVVAGGSVVDTQYF
- TRBJ2-1 - TRBV27 TGTGCCAGCAGTACTAATCGGGGGCGCATAGAGTTCTTC CASSTNRGRIEFF
TRBD1 TRBJ2-1 - TRBV5-4 TGTGCCAGCAGCTTGGGGGGGACAGGTAGCTCCTACAATGAGCAGTTCTTC CASSLGGTGSSYNEQFF
TRBD1 TRBJ2-5 - TRBV7-8 TGTGCCAGCAGCTTAGAGCAGGGGGCACAAGAGACCCAGTACTTC CASSLEQGAQETQYF
- TRBJ2-2 - TRBV19 TGTGCCAGTAGTGCCACAGCGAACACCGGGGAGCTGTTTTTT CASSATANTGELFF
- TRBJ1-1 - TRBV7-3 TGTGCCAGCAGCGACCCCCTAGGGAGTGAAGCTTTCTTT CASSDPLGSEAFF
- TRBJ1-3 - TRBV29-1 TGCAGCGTGGGGACCTCTGGAAACACCATATATTTT CSVGTSGNTIYF
- TRBJ2-7 - TRBV6-1 TGTGCCACCCACGAGGACAGTCCCTACGAGCAGTACTTC CATHEDSPYEQYF
- TRBJ2-1 - TRBV15 TGTGCCACCAGCAGGGGCCCTAATGAGCAGTTCTTC CATSRGPNEQFF
- TRBJ2-5 once TRBV9 TGTGCCAGCAGCGTAGAGGGGGGATCGCAGACCCAGTACTTC CASSVEGGSQTQYF
- TRBJ1-6 - TRBV6-2/TRBV6-3 TGTGCCAGCAGTTACGATGGGGATTATAATTCACCCCTCCACTTT CASSYDGDYNSPLHF
TRBD1 TRBJ1-1 - TRBV25-1 TGTGCCAGCAGTGGCCAACGGGACAGCCCTGAAGCTTTCTTT CASSGQRDSPEAFF
- TRBJ2-5 - TRBV24-1 TGTGCCACCAGTGACAGCTGGACATCCCAAGAGACCCAGTACTTC CATSDSWTSQETQYF
- TRBJ2-3 - TRBV6-5 TGTGCCAGCAGTTACGTGGGAACCGATACGCAGTATTTT CASSYVGTDTQYF
- TRBJ1-2 - TRBV6-5 TGTGCCAGCAGTTACTCGACAGCGGGGGATGGCTACACCTTC CASSYSTAGDGYTF
- TRBJ1-1 - TRBV5-6 TGTGCCAGCAGCTTACCAGGCGGTCCAGCTTTCTTT CASSLPGGPAFF
TRBD2 TRBJ2-1 - TRBV20-1 TGCAGTGTCATGACTAGCGGGGGACCTTTCTCCTACAATGAGCAGTTCTTC CSVMTSGGPFSYNEQFF
TRBD2 TRBJ2-7 - TRBV4-1 TGCGCCAGCAGCCGAGGACTAGCGGGGGACGAGCAGTACTTC CASSRGLAGDEQYF
- TRBJ1-1 - TRBV23-1 TGCGCCAGCAGTAATAAAAAGTTGAGGGGAACTGAAGCTTTCTTT CASSNKKLRGTEAFF
TRBD1 TRBJ2-7 - TRBV9 TGTGCCAGCAGCGTAGGGACAGGGGCAAGGGAGCAGTACTTC CASSVGTGAREQYF
TRBD2 TRBJ2-5 - TRBV9 TGTGCCAGCAGCGTAGCGGGGGGGTTGGTCCAAGAGACCCAGTACTTC CASSVAGGLVQETQYF
TRBD2 TRBJ2-5 - TRBV15 TGTGCCACCAGCAGAGATCTAGCGGGGGGATACCAAGAGACCCAGTACTTC CATSRDLAGGYQETQYF
- TRBJ2-5 - TRBV11-1 TGTGCCAGCAGCAAGGAGACGGGCCAAGAGACCCAGTACTTC CASSKETGQETQYF
TRBD1 TRBJ1-2 - TRBV5-1 TGCGCCAGCAGCTTGGGTCATCAACAGGGGGCGCATTTTGGCTACACCTTC CASSLGHQQGAHFGYTF
- TRBJ2-1 - TRBV10-3 TGTGCCATCAGTGCCGTAGCTTCGGCGGGGGAGCAGTTCTTC CAISAVASAGEQFF
- TRBJ1-5 - TRBV30 TGTGCCTGGAGTGGGGCCGGGACACTCGGCAATCAGCCCCAGCATTTT CAWSGAGTLGNQPQHF
- TRBJ1-1 - TRBV28 TGTGCCAGTACAGGGAACACTGAAGCTTTCTTT CASTGNTEAFF
TRBD1 TRBJ1-2 once TRBV6-5 TGTGCCAGCACCGGTGGGGCAGGGGGCAACTATGGCTACACCTTC CASTGGAGGNYGYTF
TRBD2 TRBJ2-1 - TRBV3-1 TGTGCCAGCAGCCAAGAACTAGCGGGGGGAGACAATGAGCAGTTCTTC CASSQELAGGDNEQFF
- TRBJ2-7 - TRBV20-1 TGCAGTGCCGCCCGGCGGTCAGGGTTGGACGAGCAGTACTTC CSAARRSGLDEQYF
- TRBJ2-5 few TRBV12-3/TRBV12-4 TGTGCCAGCAGTTTAGGGCTAAAAGAGACCCAGTACTTC CASSLGLKETQYF
- TRBJ1-6 - TRBV20-1 TGCAGTGCTAGAATAGGAACTAATTCACCCCTCCACTTT CSARIGTNSPLHF
TRBD2 TRBJ2-3 - TRBV6-4 TGTGCCAGCAGTCCGAGCGGGGGTCGCGATACGCAGTATTTT CASSPSGGRDTQYF
TRBD2 TRBJ2-3 once TRBV20-1 TGCAGTGCTGCCCGGGGGGGCGGTGCTAGCACAGATACGCAGTATTTT CSAARGGGASTDTQYF
- TRBJ1-1 - TRBV7-2 TGTGCCAGCAGCCCTCCCGGGGCAGTGAACACTGAAGCTTTCTTT CASSPPGAVNTEAFF
- TRBJ2-7 - TRBV5-1 TGCGCCAGCAGCCTGGAGGGGGGTCACTCCTACGAGCAGTACTTC CASSLEGGHSYEQYF
- TRBJ2-1 - TRBV27 TGTGCCAGCAGTTTTCGGACCCTCGGGGAGCAGTTCTTC CASSFRTLGEQFF
- TRBJ2-7 - TRBV25-1 TGTGCCAGCAGTGAGGGACCGATACCAAACTACGAGCAGTACTTC CASSEGPIPNYEQYF
- TRBJ2-7 - TRBV11-2 TGTGCCAGCAGCTCCCTAAAAGTGGCCTACGAGCAGTACTTC CASSSLKVAYEQYF